This T cell receptor beta chain stems from a study of CD8+ T cells in alopecia areata. Looking at the study overall: Dosing spanned 6 to 18 months on tofacitinib, then 6 months off drug. General study points: With just one nonresponder, it is still uncertain whether baseline CD8+ expansion relates to response.

This clone was recorded a few times. Its cognate antigen is unknown. After isolation, RNA underwent reverse transcription to generate cDNA as the sequencing template. The data were produced by immunoSEQ multiplex PCR, yet TCRdb's version contains in-frame clones alone and is incomplete. The top ten clones hold around 3% of a sample with over 150,000 clones, about three fifths of them seen once. Treatment defined: oral pan-JAK inhibitor, 5-10 mg twice daily. The CDR3 has 12 amino acids. Trimming shortened V by 2 bases and J by 8 bases, and 9 bases separated the two germline ends. Germline values: CDR1 SQVTM, CDR2 ANQGSEA.

This clonotype was obtained from a human donor with alopecia areata. The sequences come from CD4+ T cells sorted from blood, collected at week 4, from a patient treated with tofacitinib. This sequence joins TRBV29-1 and TRBJ2-2; D is unclear. The CDR3 region is CSVEPTNGELFF. CDR3 DNA: TGCAGCGTTGAACCCACGAATGGGGAGCTGTTTTTT.